This T cell receptor beta chain was documented in a study of blood T cell repertoires in COVID-19. Profiling relied on immunoSEQ multiplex PCR, and the TCRdb table lists in-frame clones only, not all of them. The profile shows 25,000 to 35,000 clones, 80% to 90% of them singletons. This CDR3 is 16 amino acids long. Trimming at V came to 4 bases and at J to 5 bases, leaving 7 bases not matched to a gene. Germline-derived CDR1 and CDR2 are SGHVS and FNYEAQ. Sequencing was done on a sample of peripheral blood. This sequence was found in a man older than 75 with acute or convalescent COVID-19. V is TRBV7-6 and J is TRBJ2-3, with TRBD2 identical over 12 bases. The CDR3 spells CASSSLAGGLLDTQYF. The CDR3 coding sequence is TGTGCCAGCAGCTCCCTAGCGGGGGGGCTTTTAGATACGCAGTATTTT.